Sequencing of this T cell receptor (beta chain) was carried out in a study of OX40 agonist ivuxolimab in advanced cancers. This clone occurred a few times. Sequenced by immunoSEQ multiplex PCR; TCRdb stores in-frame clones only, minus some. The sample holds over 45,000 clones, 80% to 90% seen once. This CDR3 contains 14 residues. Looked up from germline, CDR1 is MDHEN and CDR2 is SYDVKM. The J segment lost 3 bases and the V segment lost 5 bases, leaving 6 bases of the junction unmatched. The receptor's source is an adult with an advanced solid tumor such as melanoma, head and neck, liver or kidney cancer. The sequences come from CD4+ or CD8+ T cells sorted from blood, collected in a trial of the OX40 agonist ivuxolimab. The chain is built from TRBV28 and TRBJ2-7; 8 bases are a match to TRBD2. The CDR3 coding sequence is TGTGCCAGCAGTGGGACTAGTCGTATCTACGAGCAGTACTTC. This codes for CASSGTSRIYEQYF.